A single sample is the source of the 24 T cell receptor beta chains below, sequenced in a study of early T cells in non-severe SARS-CoV-2 infection. One entry per CDR3 protein, called by TCRdb with MiXCR from the 5' RACE reads. Of about 42,000 distinct CDR3 sequences in the sample, about 6% were seen once. The specimen was whole blood, collected at baseline. These receptors originate from an adult who was a healthcare worker with PCR-confirmed SARS-CoV-2 infection or an uninfected control (not recorded which).

The table lists this clonotype with many counts. The chain couples TRBV3-1 to TRBJ2-1; either TRBD1 or TRBD2 may supply D (5 bases each). The V gene lost 0 bases and the J gene lost 0 bases, with 12 bases spanning the gap. This CDR3 contains 17 residues. Germline V gives CDR1 LGHDT, CDR2 YNNKEL (reference sequence). CDR3 residues: CASSQDGTVRSYNEQFF. In DNA, the CDR3 is TGTGCCAGCAGCCAAGATGGGACGGTCCGCTCCTACAATGAGCAGTTCTTC.

The table lists this clonotype with a few counts. The J gene is TRBJ2-2, the V gene TRBV11-2; 7 nucleotides line up with TRBD1. V lost 5 bases to trimming and J lost 4 bases; unmatched junction nucleotides: 4. In germline, CDR1 is SGHAT, CDR2 FQNNGV. The CDR3 has 14 residues. The CDR3 loop reads CASSLGGSTGELFF. CDR3 in DNA: TGTGCCAGCAGCCTAGGGGGCAGCACCGGGGAGCTGTTTTTT. The variable domain in full, completed from reference TRBV11-2 and TRBJ2-2, reads EAGVAQSPRYKIIEKRQSVAFWCNPISGHATLYWYQQILGQGPKLLIQFQNNGVVDDSQLPKDRFSAERLKGVDSTLKIQPAKLEDSAVYLCASSLGGSTGELFFGEGSRLTVL.

This clonotype came up many times. V usage is TRBV7-9 and J usage is TRBJ2-3, with TRBD1 identical over 9 bases. The germline CDR1 and CDR2 sequences are SEHNR and FQNEAQ (reference sequence). This CDR3 is 16 amino acids long. Unmatched junction bases numbered 6, after V lost 5 bases and J lost 0 bases. This CDR3 is CASSPGDRASTDTQYF. In DNA form, the CDR3 reads TGTGCCAGCAGCCCTGGGGACAGGGCTAGCACAGATACGCAGTATTTT.

This clonotype was seen ten or more times. This rearrangement joins TRBV10-1 to TRBJ1-2, with 7 bases lining up with TRBD1. The CDR3 sequence is 13 residues long. Germline CDR1 is WNHNN and CDR2 is SYGVQD (reference sequence). Trimming took 10 bases from V and 6 from J; bases not matched to a gene: 11. CDR3 loop: CAINVEQGHGYTF. CDR3 bases: TGCGCCATCAATGTGGAACAGGGGCATGGCTACACCTTC.

There are many counts of this clonotype. The chain links TRBV19 to TRBJ2-3, with 10 bases aligning to TRBD1. Germline CDR1 and CDR2: LNHDA and SQIVND (reference sequence). The CDR3 length is 13 residues. The ends lost 6 bases at V and 4 bases at J; junction bases unmatched: 1. This CDR3 reads CASRGQGSDTQYF. CDR3 sequence (DNA): TGTGCCAGTAGGGGACAGGGGTCAGATACGCAGTATTTT.

This clonotype was found many times. The chain is built from TRBV6-1 and TRBJ1-4; D is ambiguous. V was cut by 9 bases and J by 3 bases, with 14 bases left in between. The CDR3 contains 14 residues. Germline assignment: CDR1 MNHNS and CDR2 SASEGT. The DNA for the CDR3 is TGTGCCAGTTCCACCTCCGGATCTAATGAAAAACTGTTTTTT. Residues: CASSTSGSNEKLFF.

This clonotype was seen repeatedly, ten times or more. In DNA, the CDR3 is TGTGCCAGCAGCATACAGGTCCCCAGCAATCAGCCCCAGCATTTT. This encodes CASSIQVPSNQPQHF. This chain uses TRBV6-6 with TRBJ1-5; weak D call: TRBD1 (5 bases). Looked up from germline, CDR1 is MNHNY and CDR2 is SVGAGI (reference sequence). V lost 6 bases and J lost 1, with 13 bases in between. CDR3 length: 15 residues.

Ten or more counts support this clonotype. This chain joins TRBV10-3 and TRBJ1-2, with TRBD1 identical over 11 bases. There are 15 residues in the CDR3. Unmatched junction bases numbered 3, after V lost 6 bases and J lost 0 bases. Germline V gives CDR1 ENHRY, CDR2 SYGVKD. Written as DNA, the CDR3 is TGTGCCATCAGCGGACAGGGGGCGGCTAACTATGGCTACACCTTC. Protein: CAISGQGAANYGYTF.

This clonotype came up many times. The chain joins TRBV11-2 to TRBJ2-6; D tentatively reads TRBD1 or TRBD2 (5 bases each). Germline V gene lookup returns CDR1 SGHAT and CDR2 FQNNGV. CDR3 length equals 17 residues. Trimming removed 4 bases at V and 1 base at J, with 14 bases between. This chain's CDR3 is CASSSRTGTSGANVLTF. The CDR3 DNA is TGTGCCAGCAGCTCAAGGACCGGGACGTCTGGGGCCAACGTCCTGACTTTC.

In its sample, this clonotype was seen many times. The chain couples TRBV7-8 to TRBJ2-2, with 8 bases aligning to TRBD1. J lost 9 bases, V lost 5 bases, and 5 bases had no gene match. The CDR3 has 13 residues. Germline loops: CDR1 SGHVS, CDR2 FQNEAQ. The CDR3 bases are TGTGCCAGCAGCGACAGGGGCGCCCGGGAGCTGTTTTTT. It translates to CASSDRGARELFF. The whole variable domain, remainder taken from reference TRBV7-8 and TRBJ2-2, is GAGVSQSPRYKVAKRGQDVALRCDPISGHVSLFWYQQALGQGPEFLTYFQNEAQLDKSGLPSDRFFAERPEGSVSTLKIQRTQQEDSAVYLCASSDRGARELFFGEGSRLTVL.

This clonotype appeared a few times. The chain couples TRBV24-1 to TRBJ2-7; D remains unclear. This CDR3 spans 11 amino acids. V shed 0 bases and J shed 7 bases, with 3 bases lying between them. The germline gives CDR1 KGHDR, CDR2 SFDVKD. CDR3 protein: CATSDLVEQYF. The CDR3 DNA sequence: TGTGCCACCAGTGATTTGGTGGAGCAGTACTTC.

This clonotype was counted ten times or more. This chain connects TRBV27 to TRBJ2-7, with D hard to call. Germline lookup yields CDR1 MNHEY and CDR2 SMNVEV (reference sequence). CDR3 length: 16 amino acids. V lost 2 bases to trimming and J lost 4 bases, with 18 bases between them. The CDR3 region is CASSLKTPHEAYEQYF. Here the CDR3 DNA reads TGTGCCAGCAGTTTAAAGACTCCTCACGAGGCGTACGAGCAGTACTTC.

This clonotype was seen only a few times. The chain links TRBV2 to TRBJ2-2, with 8 bases lining up with TRBD2. From germline, CDR1 is SNHLY and CDR2 FYNNEI. This CDR3 contains 15 residues. The ends lost 4 bases at V and 6 bases at J; junction bases unmatched: 7. The CDR3 region has the DNA TGTGCCAGCAGTGGACGCGGGGGGCCGTCCGGGGAGCTGTTTTTT. Protein product: CASSGRGGPSGELFF.

V is TRBV20-1 and J is TRBJ1-2, with 7 bases matching TRBD1. This CDR3 spans 12 amino acids. Germline values: CDR1 DFQATT, CDR2 SNEGSKA (reference sequence). The CDR3 loop reads CSTGVRGYGYTF. The CDR3 DNA reads TGCAGCACAGGGGTTCGTGGCTATGGCTACACCTTC.

This clonotype appeared many times. The chain combines TRBV5-1 with TRBJ2-5, with TRBD1 as a possible D gene (5 bases). Germline values: CDR1 SGHRS, CDR2 YFSETQ. This CDR3 spans 14 amino acids. Between the trimmed V and J ends, which lost 0 bases and 0 bases, there was a span of 6 bases. Written as DNA, the CDR3 is TGCGCCAGCAGCTTGGAGACAGACCAAGAGACCCAGTACTTC. Amino acid sequence: CASSLETDQETQYF.

The chain is built from TRBV19 and TRBJ2-7; unclear D gene. This CDR3 spans 15 amino acids. In germline, CDR1 is LNHDA, CDR2 SQIVND (reference sequence). V shed 3 bases and J shed 0 bases, with 12 bases lying between them. CDR3 DNA: TGTGCCAGTAGTATCACAGCTATTAGCTCCTACGAGCAGTACTTC. This translates into CASSITAISSYEQYF.

This clonotype was observed many times. This chain joins TRBV28 and TRBJ2-3; TRBD1 matches 8 bases. The CDR3 runs to 16 residues. CDR1 MDHEN and CDR2 SYDVKM come from the germline V gene. After removal of 4 bases from V and 1 base from J, the junction contained 7 bases not matched to a gene. The CDR3 loop is CASSSPPGQGTDTQYF. The CDR3 DNA reads TGTGCCAGCAGTTCCCCGCCGGGACAGGGCACAGATACGCAGTATTTT.

This clonotype is deemed medium-sized. The rearrangement uses TRBV4-3 and TRBJ1-1, with D unresolved. Looked up from germline, CDR1 is LGHNA and CDR2 is YSLEER. The CDR3 is 13 residues long. V was pared by 4 bases and J by 2 bases, with 8 bases between. The CDR3 nucleotides are TGCGCCAGCAGCCCCCTTCGAAACACTGAAGCTTTCTTT. It encodes CASSPLRNTEAFF.

This clonotype was seen repeatedly, ten times or more. The J gene is TRBJ2-1, the V gene TRBV24-1; D is uncertain. CDR1 KGHDR and CDR2 SFDVKD come from the germline V gene. The CDR3 contains 12 residues. Between the trimmed V and J ends, which lost 6 bases and 4 bases, there was a span of 6 bases. The CDR3 is CATSRAYNEQFF. In nucleotides, the CDR3 is TGTGCCACCAGTCGAGCATACAATGAGCAGTTCTTC.

This clonotype was observed many times. The rearrangement uses TRBV6-1 and TRBJ1-1, with D maybe TRBD1 (5 bases). CDR3 size: 15 residues. From germline, CDR1 is MNHNS and CDR2 SASEGT. V lost 2 bases to trimming and J lost 6 bases, with 16 bases between them. CDR3 coding DNA: TGTGCCAGCAGTGAATTTAGGGGTCCGTTCTCTGAAGCTTTCTTT. Its protein product is CASSEFRGPFSEAFF.

The chain is built from TRBV28 and TRBJ2-3, with 9 bases identical to TRBD2. J was trimmed by 7 bases and V by 6 bases; bases with no gene match: 14. Germline loops: CDR1 MDHEN, CDR2 SYDVKM. The length of the CDR3 is 16 residues. CDR3 region: CASSPTAGGLSYTQYF. CDR3 in DNA: TGTGCCAGCAGCCCAACCGCGGGGGGGCTAAGTTATACGCAGTATTTT.

This clonotype showed up just a few times. The chain links TRBV5-5 to TRBJ2-2, with 9 bases matching TRBD1. The V segment lost 0 bases and the J segment 5 bases; nucleotides outside the gene matches: 11. CDR3 length: 18 amino acids. Per the germline V gene, CDR1 is SGHKS and CDR2 is YYEKEE (reference sequence). CDR3 bases: TGTGCCAGCAGCTTGGGATCAACAGGGGGCGCAGGAACCGGGGAGCTGTTTTTT. Translation gives CASSLGSTGGAGTGELFF.

Many counts were recorded for this clonotype. The genes are TRBV27 and TRBJ2-2; 11 nucleotides agree with TRBD1. V trimming: 4 bases; J trimming: 4 bases; junction bases outside the gene matches: 2. Germline V gene sequence: CDR1 MNHEY, CDR2 SMNVEV (reference sequence). The CDR3 is 15 residues long. CDR3: CASSSGTGGTGELFF. Here the CDR3 DNA reads TGTGCCAGCAGTTCTGGGACAGGGGGCACCGGGGAGCTGTTTTTT.

This clonotype showed up just a few times. V and J are TRBV20-1 and TRBJ2-3; 9 bases fit TRBD1. Germline V lookup: CDR1 DFQATT, CDR2 SNEGSKA (reference sequence). V lost 3 bases and J lost 4; bases outside the gene matches: 11. CDR3 length equals 16 residues. In DNA, the CDR3 is TGCAGTGCTAGTCACCCGGGACAGGGACGCCCAGATACGCAGTATTTT. Its translation: CSASHPGQGRPDTQYF.